Presented here are 6 T cell receptor beta chains from one specimen sequenced in a study of Graves' ophthalmopathy and Graves' hyperthyroidism. The TCR beta CDR3 regions underwent amplification from RNA transcripts. The library came from an HTBI-primed first-round RT-PCR and a second-round multiplex PCR. One entry per CDR3 protein, called by TCRdb with MiXCR from the multiplex PCR reads. The sample consists of around 520,000 distinct CDR3 sequences, about 35% of them appearing once. The sample taken for sequencing was peripheral blood or thyroid tissue (not recorded which). The origin of the receptors is an adult man with Graves' hyperthyroidism.

This clonotype was detected a few times. The V gene is TRBV6-5, the J gene TRBJ1-2, with D possibly being TRBD1 (5 bases). The germline V gene encodes CDR1 MNHEY and CDR2 SVGAGI. Trimming removed 0 bases at V and 4 bases at J, with 15 bases between. There are 16 residues in the CDR3. The CDR3 sequence is CASSYSRGSPGYGYTF. CDR3 bases: TGTGCCAGCAGTTACTCCCGGGGCAGTCCGGGCTATGGCTACACCTTC.

Many counts were recorded for this clonotype. The chain is built from TRBV29-1 and TRBJ1-1; tentatively, D is TRBD1 (5 bases). The CDR3 has 14 residues. V gave up 7 bases and J gave up 0 bases, with 15 bases separating them. Germline-derived CDR1 and CDR2 are SQVTM and ANQGSEA. This CDR3 reads CSAVGGRMNTEAFF. The CDR3 DNA sequence: TGCAGCGCTGTGGGGGGTAGAATGAACACTGAAGCTTTCTTT.

This sequence joins TRBV2 and TRBJ2-2, with D tentatively TRBD2 (6 bases). There are 14 residues in the CDR3. The germline V gene encodes CDR1 SNHLY and CDR2 FYNNEI. V was clipped by 4 bases and J by 5 bases, with 11 bases between them. The CDR3 is CASSVAGRTGELFF. As DNA, the CDR3 is TGTGCCAGCAGTGTTGCGGGGAGGACCGGGGAGCTGTTTTTT.

This clonotype has at least ten counts. The chain carries TRBV5-1 and TRBJ1-4; TRBD1 agrees at 8 bases. CDR3 length equals 15 residues. Per the germline V gene, CDR1 is SGHRS and CDR2 is YFSETQ. Trimming cost V 1 base and J 3 bases; bases outside gene matches: 2. This chain's CDR3 is CASSLQGASNEKLFF. CDR3 DNA: TGCGCCAGCAGCTTGCAGGGGGCATCTAATGAAAAACTGTTTTTT.

This clonotype came up a few times. The gene calls are TRBV15 and TRBJ1-5; D ambiguous. The CDR3 totals 13 residues. Germline V gives CDR1 LNHNV, CDR2 YYDKDF (reference sequence). Trimming shortened V by 1 base and J by 4 bases, and 5 bases separated the two germline ends. For the CDR3, the DNA is TGTGCCACCAGCAGAGGGACGAATCAGCCCCAGCATTTT. It codes for CATSRGTNQPQHF.

The table lists this clonotype with many counts. V usage is TRBV7-3 and J usage is TRBJ1-2; D gene uncertain. V shed 4 bases and J shed 2 bases, with 11 bases lying between them. From germline, CDR1 is SGHTA and CDR2 FQGTGA. CDR3 length: 14 amino acids. The CDR3 region is CASSSSPGNYGYTF. The CDR3 coding sequence is TGTGCCAGCAGCTCCTCACCAGGCAACTATGGCTACACCTTC.